Listed below are T cell receptor beta chains from one sample, sequenced in a study of tumor-infiltrating lymphocytes in primary liver carcinoma. Using its own MiXCR run on the multiplex PCR reads, TCRdb lists one record per CDR3 protein. The sample lists about 97,000 distinct CDR3 sequences, more than 65% occurring once. Sequencing was done on a sample of liver tumor tissue from sampling region 2. The receptor source for this set is an older woman with primary liver carcinoma and hepatitis B virus infection. The CDR3 runs from the conserved cysteine through the conserved F or W. D genes are given only for firm matches. The size entry is marked missing in some rows and otherwise reads once, few, many or a size class.

TRBV12-3/TRBV12-4	TRBJ1-1	.	.	CASCSTRSNTEAFF	TGTGCCAGCTGTTCAACACGCTCTAACACTGAAGCTTTCTTT
TRBV11-2	TRBJ2-5	TRBD2	few	CASGLARAGNLETQYF	TGCGCCAGCGGCTTAGCGCGAGCGGGGAACCTAGAGACCCAGTACTTC
TRBV11-3	TRBJ2-5	.	once	CGSGPRTTRDGTQYF	TGTGGCAGCGGCCCCAGGACTACTCGAGACGGGACCCAGTACTTC
TRBV7-9	TRBJ1-1	TRBD1	.	CASSHRDRGKENTEALF	TGTGCCAGCAGTCACAGGGACAGGGGAAAGGAGAACACTGAAGCTTTGTTT
TRBV7-8	TRBJ2-1	TRBD2	many	CASSPLSSGRSSEQFF	TGTGCCAGCAGCCCCCTCTCTAGCGGGAGGAGCAGTGAGCAGTTCTTC
TRBV5-1	TRBJ1-1	.	.	CACSWTGGAEAFF	TGCGCCTGCAGCTGGACGGGGGGGGCTGAAGCTTTCTTT
TRBV6-5	TRBJ1-1	.	.	CTSSPRGNTGAFF	TGTACCAGCAGTCCCAGGGGAAACACTGGAGCTTTCTTT
TRBV29-1	TRBJ2-3	.	.	CGVETRGSTDTQYF	TGCGGCGTTGAAACCCGGGGCTCCACAGATACGCAGTATTTT
TRBV29-1	TRBJ1-1	.	.	CSVETWRNIEAFF	TGCAGCGTTGAAACATGGAGGAACATTGAAGCTTTCTTT
TRBV10-2	TRBJ2-2	.	.	CASSEHRDMNTEELFF	TGCGCTAGCAGTGAGCACCGGGACATGAACACCGAGGAGCTGTTTTTT
TRBV11-2	TRBJ2-7	.	.	CASTTPGLEAIGERYF	TGTGCCAGCACGACTCCTGGGCTGGAGGCAATAGGGGAGCGGTACTTC
TRBV11-2	TRBJ2-4	.	.	CSSGVSPLAKNIQYF	TGTTCTTCAGGGGTCAGCCCCTTAGCCAAAAACATTCAGTACTTC
TRBV11-2	TRBJ1-3	.	.	CASSSRPDTGAYSGNTIYF	TGTGCCAGCAGCTCACGCCCGGACACGGGAGCTTACTCTGGGAACACCATATATTTT
TRBV6-2/TRBV6-3	TRBJ2-1	TRBD2	.	CASRARLAAYNEQFF	TGTGCCAGCAGGGCTAGACTAGCGGCGTACAATGAGCAGTTCTTC
TRBV28	TRBJ2-7	.	.	CASSLNPGRPSYGQYF	TGTGCCAGCAGTTTAAACCCCGGACGGCCCTCCTACGGGCAGTACTTC
TRBV29-1	TRBJ2-5	.	.	CNLLAAGGETQYF	TGCAACCTACTAGCGGCAGGGGGAGAGACCCAGTACTTC
TRBV29-1	TRBJ1-5	.	.	CSVTGTSDTDMQHF	TGCAGCGTTACAGGGACTAGCGACACAGATATGCAGCATTTT
TRBV11-2	TRBJ2-1	TRBD1	.	CASSLARGQGFYIEQFF	TGTGCCAGCAGCTTAGCCCGGGGACAGGGCTTTTACATTGAGCAGTTCTTC
TRBV4-1	TRBJ2-7	.	.	CAISQDAYGDTYKQYF	TGCGCCATCAGCCAAGACGCGTACGGAGATACCTACAAGCAGTACTTC
TRBV11-2	TRBJ2-7	.	.	CANTAPGWEARGEQYF	TGTGCCAACACGGCTCCTGGGTGGGAGGCAAGGGGGGAGCAGTACTTC
TRBV28	TRBJ2-1	.	many	CASSLEGEQFF	TGTGCCAGCAGCTTAGAGGGTGAGCAGTTCTTC
TRBV6-6	TRBJ2-1	TRBD1	many	CASRRQGSRHNEQFF	TGTGCCAGCAGGCGACAGGGATCTAGACACAATGAGCAGTTCTTC
TRBV11-3	TRBJ2-3	.	.	CASNFMTSTDTQYF	TGTGCCAGCAACTTTATGACTAGCACAGATACGCAGTATTTT
TRBV11-3	TRBJ2-1	TRBD2	.	CVSIPQLAGKRNEQFF	TGTGTCAGCATCCCCCAACTAGCGGGAAAAAGGAATGAGCAGTTCTTC
TRBV4-2	TRBJ1-5	.	many	CASSQDRSNQPQHF	TGTGCCAGCAGCCAAGACAGATCCAATCAGCCCCAGCATTTT
TRBV7-3	TRBJ1-1	.	.	CASSLYALRQTTEAFF	TGTGCCAGCAGCTTATATGCCCTTCGACAGACCACTGAAGCTTTCTTT
TRBV11-2	TRBJ2-1	TRBD2	medium-sized	CASSLGLAGGRSSYNEQFF	TGTGCCAGCAGCTTAGGTCTAGCGGGGGGACGGAGCTCCTACAATGAGCAGTTCTTC
TRBV11-2	TRBJ2-1	TRBD2	.	CASSWTSGPEQFF	TGTGCCAGCAGCTGGACTAGTGGGCCAGAGCAGTTTTTC
TRBV10-3	TRBJ1-1	.	many	CAISEPQAAAFF	TGTGCCATCAGTGAACCCCAAGCTGCAGCTTTCTTT
TRBV30	TRBJ2-3	.	.	CAWSRGTDTQYF	TGTGCCTGGAGTAGGGGGACAGATACGCAGTATTTT
TRBV11-2	TRBJ1-5	TRBD1	.	CISSLAGTGELWNQPQDF	TGTATCAGCAGCTTAGCTGGGACAGGTGAATTATGGAATCAGCCCCAGGATTTT
TRBV6-6	TRBJ1-1	.	.	CASSLQGLAEAFF	TGTGCCAGCAGTTTGCAGGGACTAGCTGAGGCTTTCTTT
TRBV11-2	TRBJ1-2	.	.	CASSPRRGDRGHTF	TGTGCCAGCAGTCCTCGAAGGGGAGATAGGGGCCACACCTTC
TRBV28	TRBJ2-1	.	.	CASTKGVRRDDEQFF	TGTGCCAGCACCAAAGGGGTCCGTAGGGATGATGAGCAGTTCTTC
TRBV5-5	TRBJ2-3	.	.	CGSSRTGSSQTQQYF	TGTGGCAGCAGTCGAACCGGGTCTAGCCAGACACAGCAGTATTTT
TRBV10-3	TRBJ2-1	.	.	CAISEEPYNEQFF	TGTGCCATCAGTGAGGAACCATACAATGAGCAGTTCTTC
TRBV4-1	TRBJ2-7	.	.	CASSQDMFPPGRTEQYF	TGCGCCAGCAGCCAAGATATGTTTCCGCCTGGGAGAACCGAGCAGTACTTC
TRBV12-3/TRBV12-4	TRBJ1-1	TRBD1	.	CVSRPTQGKNTEALF	TGTGTCAGCAGACCGACACAGGGGAAGAACACTGAAGCTCTCTTT
TRBV20-1	TRBJ1-1	.	.	CSASGVTPGGTEAFF	TGCAGTGCTAGTGGCGTAACCCCGGGGGGCACTGAGGCTTTCTTT
TRBV10-3	TRBJ2-1	.	.	CAISEEAGVGDNEQFF	TGTGCTATCAGTGAGGAGGCAGGAGTCGGCGACAATGAGCAGTTCTTC
TRBV6-5	TRBJ2-3	TRBD2	.	CASSRLAPSEGTDTQYF	TGTGCAAGCAGCCGACTAGCGCCGAGTGAGGGCACAGATACGCAGTATTTT
TRBV11-3	TRBJ2-1	TRBD1	.	CASSPGTGGNYEQFF	TGTGCCAGCAGCCCCGGAACAGGGGGTAACTACGAGCAGTTCTTC
TRBV24-1	TRBJ2-5	.	many	CATSAGDLLQETQYF	TGTGCCACCAGTGCAGGGGACCTGCTTCAAGAGACCCAGTACTTC
TRBV7-9	TRBJ2-3	.	few	CASGHFDLPDTQYF	TGTGCCAGCGGGCACTTCGATCTTCCAGATACGCAGTATTTT
TRBV2	TRBJ2-1	.	.	CASIERQVEQFF	TGTGCCAGCATAGAACGACAAGTTGAGCAGTTCTTC
TRBV11-2	TRBJ2-2	.	.	CASSDGHNTNIGELFF	TGTGCCAGCAGCGACGGACACAACACGAACATCGGGGAGCTTTTTTTT
TRBV4-2	TRBJ2-7	.	.	CVSSQGAGASSYEQYF	TGTGTCAGCAGCCAAGGGGCAGGGGCCTCCTCCTACGAGCAGTACTTC
TRBV5-1	TRBJ2-7	TRBD2	.	CASSLVSGEGRSYEQYF	TGCGCCAGCAGCTTGGTGTCGGGGGAGGGCCGGTCCTACGAGCAGTACTTC
TRBV11-2	TRBJ2-3	TRBD2	.	CDSSLHLNGLAGEGIDTQYF	TGTGACAGCAGCTTACATCTAAATGGGTTAGCGGGAGAAGGGATAGATACGCAGTATTTT
TRBV2	TRBJ2-5	TRBD2	.	CASKRGQETQYF	TGTGCCAGCAAGCGGGGCCAAGAGACCCAGTACTTC